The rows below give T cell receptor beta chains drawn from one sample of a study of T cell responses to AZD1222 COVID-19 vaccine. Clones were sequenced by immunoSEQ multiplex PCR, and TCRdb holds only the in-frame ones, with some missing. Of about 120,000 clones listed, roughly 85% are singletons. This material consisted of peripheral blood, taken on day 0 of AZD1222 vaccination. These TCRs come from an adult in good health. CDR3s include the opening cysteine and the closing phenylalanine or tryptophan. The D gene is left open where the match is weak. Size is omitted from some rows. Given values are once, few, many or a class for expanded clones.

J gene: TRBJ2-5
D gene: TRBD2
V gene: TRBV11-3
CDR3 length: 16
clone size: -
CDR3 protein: CASSPRTSGTQETQYF
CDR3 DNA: TGTGCCAGCAGCCCCCGGACTAGCGGGACCCAAGAGACCCAGTACTTC

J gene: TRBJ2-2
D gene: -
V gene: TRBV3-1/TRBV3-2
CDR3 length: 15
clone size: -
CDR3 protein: CASSPADFFPGELFF
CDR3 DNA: TGTGCCAGCAGCCCCGCCGACTTTTTCCCCGGGGAGCTGTTTTTT

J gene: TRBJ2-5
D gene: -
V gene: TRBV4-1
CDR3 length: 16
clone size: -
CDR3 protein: CASSQGDPGGFETQYF
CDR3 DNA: TGCGCCAGCAGCCAAGGGGACCCTGGGGGGTTCGAGACCCAGTACTTC

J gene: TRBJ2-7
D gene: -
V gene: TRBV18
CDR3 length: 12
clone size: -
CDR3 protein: CASSPGLVEQYF
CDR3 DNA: TGTGCCAGCTCACCGGGTTTAGTCGAGCAGTACTTC

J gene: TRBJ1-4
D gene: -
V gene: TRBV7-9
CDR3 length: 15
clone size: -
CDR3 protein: CASTHGSRDNEKLFF
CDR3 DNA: TGTGCCAGCACCCATGGGTCTAGAGATAATGAAAAACTGTTTTTT

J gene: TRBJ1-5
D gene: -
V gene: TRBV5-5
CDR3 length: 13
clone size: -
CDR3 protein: CASSLEGTQPQHF
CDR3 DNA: TGTGCCAGCAGCTTGGAGGGAACTCAGCCCCAGCATTTT

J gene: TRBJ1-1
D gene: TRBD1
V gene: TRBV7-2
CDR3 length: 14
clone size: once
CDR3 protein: CASSRQGSRTEAFF
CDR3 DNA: TGTGCCAGCAGTCGACAGGGTTCCCGAACTGAAGCTTTCTTT

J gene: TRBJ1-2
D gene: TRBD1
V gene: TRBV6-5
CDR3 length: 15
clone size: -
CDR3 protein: CASSQAEGAQYGYTF
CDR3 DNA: TGTGCCAGCAGTCAGGCCGAGGGGGCACAGTATGGCTACACCTTC

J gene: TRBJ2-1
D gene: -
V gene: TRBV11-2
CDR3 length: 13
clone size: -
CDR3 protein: CASSLEAGNEQFF
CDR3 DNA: TGTGCCAGCAGCTTAGAAGCCGGCAATGAGCAGTTCTTC

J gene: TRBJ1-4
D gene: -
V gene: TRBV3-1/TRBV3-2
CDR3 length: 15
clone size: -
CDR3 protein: CASSQDSGALLKLFF
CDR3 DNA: TGTGCCAGCAGCCAAGATTCAGGGGCTCTCCTAAAACTGTTTTTT

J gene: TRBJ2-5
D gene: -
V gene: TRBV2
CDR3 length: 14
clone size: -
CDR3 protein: CAGNVGGSGETQYF
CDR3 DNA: TGTGCCGGAAATGTTGGGGGCTCGGGCGAGACCCAGTACTTC

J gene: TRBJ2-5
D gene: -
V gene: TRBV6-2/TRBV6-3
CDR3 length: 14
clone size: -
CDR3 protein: CASSRQGIGETQYF
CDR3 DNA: TGTGCCAGCAGCCGGCAGGGAATTGGAGAGACCCAGTACTTC

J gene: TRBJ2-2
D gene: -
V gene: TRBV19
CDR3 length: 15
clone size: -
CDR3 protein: CASIVGGGFTGELFF
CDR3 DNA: TGTGCCAGTATAGTCGGGGGCGGGTTTACCGGGGAGCTGTTTTTT

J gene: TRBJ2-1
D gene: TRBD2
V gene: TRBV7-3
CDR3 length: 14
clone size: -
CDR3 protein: CASSLSSGSYEQFF
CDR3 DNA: TGTGCCAGCAGCTTATCTAGCGGGAGCTATGAGCAGTTCTTC

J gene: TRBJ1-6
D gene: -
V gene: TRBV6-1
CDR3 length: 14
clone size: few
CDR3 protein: CASSEGGRNSPLHF
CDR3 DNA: TGTGCCAGCAGTGAAGGCGGAAGGAATTCACCCCTCCACTTT

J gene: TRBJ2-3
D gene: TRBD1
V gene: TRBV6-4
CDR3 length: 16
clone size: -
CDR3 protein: CASSDSAGGGTDTQYF
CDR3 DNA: TGTGCCAGCAGTGACTCGGCAGGGGGTGGCACAGATACGCAGTATTTT

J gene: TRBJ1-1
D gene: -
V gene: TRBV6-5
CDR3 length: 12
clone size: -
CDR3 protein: CASRHISAEAFF
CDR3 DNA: TGTGCCAGCAGACATATTTCGGCTGAAGCTTTCTTT

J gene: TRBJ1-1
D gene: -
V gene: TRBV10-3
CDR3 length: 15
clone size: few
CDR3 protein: CAISESAGFMTEAFF
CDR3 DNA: TGTGCCATCAGTGAGTCTGCAGGGTTTATGACTGAAGCTTTCTTT

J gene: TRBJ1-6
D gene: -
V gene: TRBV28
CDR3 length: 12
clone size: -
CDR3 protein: CASIGGNSPLHF
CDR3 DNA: TGTGCCAGCATTGGGGGAAATTCACCCCTCCACTTT

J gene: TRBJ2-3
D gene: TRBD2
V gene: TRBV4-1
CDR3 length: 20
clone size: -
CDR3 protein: CASSQRGLLGTSGGTDTQYF
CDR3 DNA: TGCGCCAGCAGCCAAAGAGGATTATTGGGGACTAGCGGGGGCACAGATACGCAGTATTTT

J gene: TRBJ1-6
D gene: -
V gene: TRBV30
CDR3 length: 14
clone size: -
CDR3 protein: CAWSVNRGNSPLHF
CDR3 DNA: TGTGCCTGGAGTGTAAACAGAGGGAATTCACCCCTCCACTTT

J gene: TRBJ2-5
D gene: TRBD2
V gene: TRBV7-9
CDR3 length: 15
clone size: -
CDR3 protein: CASSPLGGGKETQYF
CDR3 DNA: TGTGCCAGCAGCCCCCTGGGCGGGGGGAAAGAGACCCAGTACTTC

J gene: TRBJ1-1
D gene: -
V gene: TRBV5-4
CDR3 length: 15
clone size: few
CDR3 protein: CASSSSTLRTVEAFF
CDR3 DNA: TGTGCCAGCAGCTCTTCCACCCTCCGGACGGTTGAAGCTTTCTTT

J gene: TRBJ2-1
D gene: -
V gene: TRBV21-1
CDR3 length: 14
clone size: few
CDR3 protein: CASSKEAGTNEQFF
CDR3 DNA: TGTGCCAGCAGCAAAGAGGCGGGAACCAATGAGCAGTTCTTC

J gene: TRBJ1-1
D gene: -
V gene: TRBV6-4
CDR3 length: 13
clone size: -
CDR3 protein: CASSNTLNTEAFF
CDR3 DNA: TGTGCCAGCAGCAACACTCTGAACACTGAAGCTTTCTTT

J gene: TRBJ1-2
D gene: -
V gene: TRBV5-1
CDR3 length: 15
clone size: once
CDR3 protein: CASSLQWGAKSGYTF
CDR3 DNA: TGCGCCAGCAGCCTGCAGTGGGGAGCGAAGTCTGGCTACACCTTC

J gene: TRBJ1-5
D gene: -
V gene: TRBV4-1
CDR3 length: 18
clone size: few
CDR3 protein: CAEPAPAPGPRVGQPQHF
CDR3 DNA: TGCGCGGAACCCGCCCCAGCCCCCGGACCCAGGGTCGGACAGCCCCAGCATTTT

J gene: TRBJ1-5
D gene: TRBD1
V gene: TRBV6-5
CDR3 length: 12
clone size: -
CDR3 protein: CASRDSNQPQHF
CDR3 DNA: TGTGCCAGCCGGGACAGTAATCAGCCCCAGCATTTT

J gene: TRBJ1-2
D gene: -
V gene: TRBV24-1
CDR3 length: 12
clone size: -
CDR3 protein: CATSPGSYGYTF
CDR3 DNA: TGTGCCACCAGTCCCGGGTCCTATGGCTACACCTTC

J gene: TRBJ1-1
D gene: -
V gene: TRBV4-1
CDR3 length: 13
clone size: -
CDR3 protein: CASSQGEGAEAFF
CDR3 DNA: TGCGCCAGCAGCCAAGGGGAGGGCGCTGAAGCTTTCTTT

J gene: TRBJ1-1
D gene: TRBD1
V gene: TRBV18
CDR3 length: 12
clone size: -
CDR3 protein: CASSPGQSEAFF
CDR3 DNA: TGTGCCAGCTCACCGGGACAGTCTGAAGCTTTCTTT

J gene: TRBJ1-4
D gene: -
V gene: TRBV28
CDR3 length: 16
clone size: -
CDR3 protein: CASSLATGQIDEKLFF
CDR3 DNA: TGTGCCAGCAGCCTCGCTACAGGGCAAATAGATGAAAAACTGTTTTTT

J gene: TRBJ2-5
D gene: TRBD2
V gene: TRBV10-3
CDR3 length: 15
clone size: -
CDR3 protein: CAISESEGGRKTQYF
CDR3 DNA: TGTGCCATCAGTGAGTCGGAGGGAGGGCGAAAGACCCAGTACTTC

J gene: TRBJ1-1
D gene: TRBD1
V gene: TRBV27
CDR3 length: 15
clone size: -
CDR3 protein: CASSLNVRGTTEAFF
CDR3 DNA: TGTGCCAGCAGTTTAAATGTCAGGGGGACCACTGAAGCTTTCTTT

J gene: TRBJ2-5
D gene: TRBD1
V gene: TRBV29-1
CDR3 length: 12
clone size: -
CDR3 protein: CSVETGEETQYF
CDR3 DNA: TGCAGCGTAGAGACAGGGGAAGAGACCCAGTACTTC

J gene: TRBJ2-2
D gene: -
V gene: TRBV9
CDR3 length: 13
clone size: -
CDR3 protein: CASSVGSTRELFF
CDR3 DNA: TGTGCCAGCAGCGTAGGTTCGACAAGGGAGCTGTTTTTT

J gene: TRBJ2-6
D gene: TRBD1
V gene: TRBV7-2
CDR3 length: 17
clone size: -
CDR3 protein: CASSLRQGSAGANVLTF
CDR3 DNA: TGTGCCAGCAGCTTAAGACAGGGGTCTGCGGGGGCCAACGTCCTGACTTTC

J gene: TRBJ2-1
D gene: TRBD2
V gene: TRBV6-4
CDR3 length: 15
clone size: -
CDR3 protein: CASSEESGGPREQFF
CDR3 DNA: TGTGCCAGCAGTGAGGAGTCGGGAGGGCCCAGGGAGCAGTTCTTC

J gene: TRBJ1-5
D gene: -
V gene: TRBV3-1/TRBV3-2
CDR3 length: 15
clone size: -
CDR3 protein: CASSQGTGIEQPQHF
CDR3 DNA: TGTGCCAGCAGCCAAGGTACAGGGATCGAGCAGCCCCAGCATTTT

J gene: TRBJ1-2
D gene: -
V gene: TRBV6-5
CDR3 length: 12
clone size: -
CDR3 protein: CASSFSASGYTF
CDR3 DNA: TGTGCCAGCAGTTTTTCAGCGTCTGGCTACACCTTC

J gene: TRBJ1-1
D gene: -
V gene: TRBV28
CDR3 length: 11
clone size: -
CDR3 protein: CASSPGTEAFF
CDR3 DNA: TGTGCCAGCAGCCCCGGCACTGAAGCTTTCTTT

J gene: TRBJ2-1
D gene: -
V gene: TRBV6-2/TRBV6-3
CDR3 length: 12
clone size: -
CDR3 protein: CASSFSYNEQFF
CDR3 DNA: TGTGCCAGCAGCTTCTCCTACAATGAGCAGTTCTTC

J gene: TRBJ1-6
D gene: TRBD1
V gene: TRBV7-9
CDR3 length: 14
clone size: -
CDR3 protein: CASSRSRGESPLHF
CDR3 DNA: TGTGCCAGCAGCCGTTCCAGGGGGGAATCACCCCTCCACTTT